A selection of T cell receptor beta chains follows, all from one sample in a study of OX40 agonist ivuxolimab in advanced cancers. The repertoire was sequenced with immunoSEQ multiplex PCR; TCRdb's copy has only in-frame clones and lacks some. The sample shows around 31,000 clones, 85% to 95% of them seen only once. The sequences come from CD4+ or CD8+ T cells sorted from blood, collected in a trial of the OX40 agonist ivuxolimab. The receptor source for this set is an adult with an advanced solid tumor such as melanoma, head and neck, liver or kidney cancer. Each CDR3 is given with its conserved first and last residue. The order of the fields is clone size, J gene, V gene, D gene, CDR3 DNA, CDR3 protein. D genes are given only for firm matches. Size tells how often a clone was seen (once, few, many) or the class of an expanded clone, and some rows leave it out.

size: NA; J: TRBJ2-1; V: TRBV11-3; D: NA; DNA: TGTGCCAGCAGCTTAGTGCAGGGTGCGGATGAGCAGTTCTTC; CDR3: CASSLVQGADEQFF
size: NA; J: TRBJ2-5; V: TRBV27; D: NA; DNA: TGTGCCAGCAGTTTATATCCCTCCCCTCCCCAAGAGACCCAGTACTTC; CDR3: CASSLYPSPPQETQYF
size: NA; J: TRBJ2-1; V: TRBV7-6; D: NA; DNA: TGTGCCAGCAGCAGGGACGGAAATGTACGGGATGAGCAGTTCTTC; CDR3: CASSRDGNVRDEQFF
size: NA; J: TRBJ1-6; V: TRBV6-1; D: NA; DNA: TGTGCCAGCAGTGAAACGGGCAGCCCCTCCTATAATTCACCCCTCCACTTT; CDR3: CASSETGSPSYNSPLHF
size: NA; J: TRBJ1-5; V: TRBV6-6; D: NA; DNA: TGTGCCAGCAGCCCACTAAGCAATCAGCCCCAGCATTTT; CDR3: CASSPLSNQPQHF
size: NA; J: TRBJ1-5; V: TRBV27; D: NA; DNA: TGTGCCAGCAGTTATAGTAGCAATCAGCCCCAGCATTTT; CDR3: CASSYSSNQPQHF
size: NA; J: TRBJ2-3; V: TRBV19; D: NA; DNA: TGTGCCAGTAGATCCGATACGCAGTATTTT; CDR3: CASRSDTQYF
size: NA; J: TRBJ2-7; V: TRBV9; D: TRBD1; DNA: TGTGCCAGCAGCCCAGGGGACAGCTACGAGCAGTACTTC; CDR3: CASSPGDSYEQYF
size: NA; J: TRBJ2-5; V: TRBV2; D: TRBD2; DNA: TGTGCCAGCAGTTTTCACCCGACTAGCGGTGACGTGGAGACCCAGTACTTC; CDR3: CASSFHPTSGDVETQYF
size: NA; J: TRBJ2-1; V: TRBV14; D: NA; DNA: TGTGCCAGCAGCCAATCAGGGGTCGAGCAGTTCTTC; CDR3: CASSQSGVEQFF
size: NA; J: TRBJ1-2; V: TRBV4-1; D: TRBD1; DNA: TGCGCCAGCAGCCAGGACAGGGGAGAGAATGGCTACACCTTC; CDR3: CASSQDRGENGYTF
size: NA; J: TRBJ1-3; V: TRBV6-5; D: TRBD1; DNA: TGTGCCAGCAGTCCGGGACAGTTCCTTGGAAACACCATATATTTT; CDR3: CASSPGQFLGNTIYF
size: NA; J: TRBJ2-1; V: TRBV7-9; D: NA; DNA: TGTGCCAGCAGCTTAGTGGGTATGCCCGGCGAGCAGTTCTTC; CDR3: CASSLVGMPGEQFF
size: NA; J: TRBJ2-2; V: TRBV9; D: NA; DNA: TGTGCCAGCAGCGTATTGTCCGGGGAGCTGTTTTTT; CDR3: CASSVLSGELFF
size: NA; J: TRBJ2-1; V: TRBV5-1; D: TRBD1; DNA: TGCGCCAGCTACGAGGGGACAGGCTACAATGAGCAGTTCTTC; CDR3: CASYEGTGYNEQFF
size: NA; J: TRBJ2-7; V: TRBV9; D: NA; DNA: TGTGCCAGCAGCGTAGATGTCGGAGGAGCTAACTACGAGCAGTACTTC; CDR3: CASSVDVGGANYEQYF
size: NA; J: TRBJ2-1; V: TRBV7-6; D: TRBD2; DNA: TGTGCCAGCAGCTTGACTATGGGACTAGCGGGGGAGAGATACTACAATGAGCAGTTCTTC; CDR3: CASSLTMGLAGERYYNEQFF
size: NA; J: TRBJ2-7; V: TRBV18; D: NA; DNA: TGTGCCAGCTCACACAGGGATTACCCCCAGTCCTACGAGCAGTACTTC; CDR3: CASSHRDYPQSYEQYF
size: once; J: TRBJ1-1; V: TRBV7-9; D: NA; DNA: TGTGCCAGCAGCTCCTCGGGGGGGTTTAGGAACACTGAAGCTTTCTTT; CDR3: CASSSSGGFRNTEAFF
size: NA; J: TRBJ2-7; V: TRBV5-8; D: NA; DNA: TGTGCCAGCAGCTTGGAGGGTTACGAGCAGTACTTC; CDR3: CASSLEGYEQYF
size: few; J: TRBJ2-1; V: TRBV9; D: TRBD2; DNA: TGTGCCAGCACCGCGGGGGGATCCTACAATGAGCAGTTCTTC; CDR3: CASTAGGSYNEQFF
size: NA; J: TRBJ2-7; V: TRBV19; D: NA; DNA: TGTGCCACTCAACAAGGTTTTACCTACGAGCAGTACTTC; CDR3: CATQQGFTYEQYF
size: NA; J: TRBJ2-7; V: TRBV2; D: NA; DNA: TGTGCCAGCAGTGATAATCCGGTGTCCTACGAGCAGTACTTC; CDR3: CASSDNPVSYEQYF
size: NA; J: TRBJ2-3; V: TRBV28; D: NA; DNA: TGTGCCAGCAGTTTAGACTTAGATACGCAGTATTTT; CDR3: CASSLDLDTQYF
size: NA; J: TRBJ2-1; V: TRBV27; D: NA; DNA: TGTGCCAGCACCCTACTCTTTCCGAGCTCCTACAATGAGCAGTTCTTC; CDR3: CASTLLFPSSYNEQFF
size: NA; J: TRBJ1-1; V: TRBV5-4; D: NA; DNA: TGTGCCAGCAGCTTGAGTAGTACAGGTCTGAACACTGAAGCTTTCTTT; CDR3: CASSLSSTGLNTEAFF
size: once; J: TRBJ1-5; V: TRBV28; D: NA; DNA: TGTGCCAGCAGAGACAATCAGCCCCAGCATTTT; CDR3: CASRDNQPQHF
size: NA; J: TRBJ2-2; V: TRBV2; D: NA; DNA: TGTGCCAGCAGTGAGAGGTGGGACCCTGACACCGGGGAGCTGTTTTTT; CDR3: CASSERWDPDTGELFF
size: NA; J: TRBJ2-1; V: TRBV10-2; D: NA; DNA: TGCGCCAGCAGTGCTGGCAGGGGGGGGAATGAGCAGTTCTTC; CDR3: CASSAGRGGNEQFF
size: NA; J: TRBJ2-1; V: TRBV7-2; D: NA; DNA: TGTGCCAGCAGCTTAGTGGCAGGGATGGGGGCCTACAATGAGCAGTTCTTC; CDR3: CASSLVAGMGAYNEQFF
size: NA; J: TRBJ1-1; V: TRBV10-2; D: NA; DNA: TGCGCCAGCAGGCAGCGAGGGGGTAACACTGAAGCTTTCTTT; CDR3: CASRQRGGNTEAFF
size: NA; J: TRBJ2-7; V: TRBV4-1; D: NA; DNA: TGCGCCAGCAGCCAGGATGCGTTAGACCCCTACGAGCAGTACTTC; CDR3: CASSQDALDPYEQYF
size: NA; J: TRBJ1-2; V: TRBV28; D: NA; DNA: TGTGCCAGCAGTTTGGGGACGATCTATGGCTACACCTTC; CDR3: CASSLGTIYGYTF
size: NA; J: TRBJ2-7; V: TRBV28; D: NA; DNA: TGTGCCAGCAGTTTATATGGGGGCGGCTACGAGCAGTACTTC; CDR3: CASSLYGGGYEQYF
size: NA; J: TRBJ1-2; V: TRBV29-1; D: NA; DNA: TGCAGCGTGCAACTCTGGCAGGCCTATGGCTACACCTTC; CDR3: CSVQLWQAYGYTF
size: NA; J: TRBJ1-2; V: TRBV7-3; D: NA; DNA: TGTGCCAGCAGCTTTGGAGACTCTTCGGGCTACACCTTC; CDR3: CASSFGDSSGYTF
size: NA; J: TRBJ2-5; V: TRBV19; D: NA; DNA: TGTGCCAGTAGCCAGGGCGTTCAAGAGACCCAGTACTTC; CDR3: CASSQGVQETQYF
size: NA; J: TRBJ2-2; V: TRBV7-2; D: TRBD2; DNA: TGTGCCAGCACGCGGTGGGGTGACGGACTAGCGCTCGGGGAGCTGTTTTTT; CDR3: CASTRWGDGLALGELFF
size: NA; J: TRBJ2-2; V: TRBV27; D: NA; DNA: TGTGCCAGCAGTTTGGGAGGCGGGGAGCTGTTTTTT; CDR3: CASSLGGGELFF
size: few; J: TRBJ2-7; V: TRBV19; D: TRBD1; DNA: TGTGCCAGTAGTAAGGCAGGGGGCTGGGACGAGCAGTACTTC; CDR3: CASSKAGGWDEQYF
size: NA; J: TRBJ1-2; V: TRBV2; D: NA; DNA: TGTGCCAGCCGGACAGCTAACTATGGCTACACCTTC; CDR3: CASRTANYGYTF
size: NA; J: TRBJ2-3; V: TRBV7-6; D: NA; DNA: TGTGCCAGCAGCATGGATGGCACAGATACGCAGTATTTT; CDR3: CASSMDGTDTQYF
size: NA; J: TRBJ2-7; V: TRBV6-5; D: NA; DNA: TGTGCCAGCAGTTGGGACCACGAGCAGTACTTC; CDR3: CASSWDHEQYF
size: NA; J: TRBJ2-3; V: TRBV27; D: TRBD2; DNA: TGTGCCAGCAGTTTGGCGGGACTAGCGACCACAGATACGCAGTATTTT; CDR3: CASSLAGLATTDTQYF
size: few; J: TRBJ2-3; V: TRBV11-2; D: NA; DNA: TGTGCCAGCAGCGGACGGCCCATCACAGATACGCAGTATTTT; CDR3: CASSGRPITDTQYF
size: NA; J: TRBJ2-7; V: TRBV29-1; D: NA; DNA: TGCAGCGCCAAGCTAGCGAACTCCTACGAGCAGTACTTC; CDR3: CSAKLANSYEQYF
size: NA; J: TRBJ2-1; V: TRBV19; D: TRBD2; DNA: TGTGCCAGTAGTATAACGGAGGGAGGGTCCTACAATGAGCAGTTCTTC; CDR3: CASSITEGGSYNEQFF
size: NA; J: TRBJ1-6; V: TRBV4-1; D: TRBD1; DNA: TGCGCCAGCAGCCAACCAAGACAGGGAAGAAATTCACCCCTCCACTTT; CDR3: CASSQPRQGRNSPLHF
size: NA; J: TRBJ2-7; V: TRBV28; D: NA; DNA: TGTGCCAGCAGGGCGGGGTACGAGCAGTACTTC; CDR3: CASRAGYEQYF
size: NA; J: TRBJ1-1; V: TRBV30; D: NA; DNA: TGTGCCTGGAGTTTGACTACAGGTACTGAAGCTTTCTTT; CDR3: CAWSLTTGTEAFF
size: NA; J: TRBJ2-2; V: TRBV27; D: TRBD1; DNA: TGTGCCAGCAGTCCCGAGACAGGGAGCCATCCCGGGGAGCTGTTTTTT; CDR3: CASSPETGSHPGELFF
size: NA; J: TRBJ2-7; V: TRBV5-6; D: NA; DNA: TGTGCCAGCAGCTTGGTTAGGGGTGAGCAGTACTTC; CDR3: CASSLVRGEQYF
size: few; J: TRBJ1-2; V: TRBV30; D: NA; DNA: TGTGCCTGGAGTGTAGAGTGTTTC; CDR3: CAWSVECF
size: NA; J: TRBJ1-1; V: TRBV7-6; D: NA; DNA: TGTGCCAGCAGCGAGAGTATTTTGAACACTGAAGCTTTCTTT; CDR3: CASSESILNTEAFF
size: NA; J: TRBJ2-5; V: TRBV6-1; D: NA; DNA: TGTGCCAGCAGTGATCCTTCCCAGGGGTGGGGGTTAGAGACCCAGTACTTC; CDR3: CASSDPSQGWGLETQYF
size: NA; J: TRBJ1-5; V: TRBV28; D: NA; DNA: TGTGCCAGCAGTTTAGGAATACAGGCGAATCAGCCCCAGCATTTT; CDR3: CASSLGIQANQPQHF
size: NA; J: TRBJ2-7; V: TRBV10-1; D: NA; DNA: TGCGCCAGCAGTGAAGGGGCAGGGTACGAGCAGTACTTC; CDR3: CASSEGAGYEQYF
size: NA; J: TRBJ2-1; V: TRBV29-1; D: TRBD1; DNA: TGCAGCGTTGATTTTCCCGGGACAGGGCCTTACAATGAGCAGTTCTTC; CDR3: CSVDFPGTGPYNEQFF
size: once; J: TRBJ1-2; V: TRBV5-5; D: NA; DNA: TGTGCCAGCAGCCTCGAATCCCGACTGGGGGCTGCCTATGGCTACACCTTC; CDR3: CASSLESRLGAAYGYTF